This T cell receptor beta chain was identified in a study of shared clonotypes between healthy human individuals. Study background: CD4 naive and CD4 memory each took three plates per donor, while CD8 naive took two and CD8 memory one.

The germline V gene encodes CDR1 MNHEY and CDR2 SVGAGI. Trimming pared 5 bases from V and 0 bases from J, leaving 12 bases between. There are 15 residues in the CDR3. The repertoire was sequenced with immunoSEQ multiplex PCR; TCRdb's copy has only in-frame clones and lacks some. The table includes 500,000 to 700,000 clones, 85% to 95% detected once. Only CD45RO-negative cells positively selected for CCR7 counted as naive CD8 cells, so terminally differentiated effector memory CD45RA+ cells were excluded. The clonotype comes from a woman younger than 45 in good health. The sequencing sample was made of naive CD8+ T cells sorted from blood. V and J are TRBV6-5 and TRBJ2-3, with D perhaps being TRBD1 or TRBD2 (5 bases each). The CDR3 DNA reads TGTGCCAGCAGTCCCGGGACCTCTAGCACAGATACGCAGTATTTT. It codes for CASSPGTSSTDTQYF.